The 25 T cell receptor beta chains presented below share a single source sample, sequenced in a study of T cell responses to AZD1222 COVID-19 vaccine. Sequencing used immunoSEQ multiplex PCR; TCRdb keeps in-frame clones, though not all of them. Of approximately 190,000 clones in the sample, 80% to 95% were seen once. The material sequenced was peripheral blood, taken 28 days after the second AZD1222 dose. All receptors derive from an adult who received the AZD1222 COVID-19 vaccine.

This chain connects TRBV28 to TRBJ1-5; tentatively, D is TRBD1 (5 bases). CDR1 and CDR2 (germline): MDHEN, SYDVKM. The CDR3 is made up of 17 amino acids. V was cut by 5 bases and J by 0 bases, with 17 bases left in between. The DNA of the CDR3 is TGTGCCAGCAGTCTCGTAACAGGTGACTATAGCAATCAGCCCCAGCATTTT. Residues: CASSLVTGDYSNQPQHF.

This chain joins TRBV10-1 and TRBJ1-6, with D possibly TRBD1 on 6 matching bases. The germline V gene has CDR1 WNHNN and CDR2 SYGVQD (reference sequence). The CDR3 is 15 residues long. V was trimmed by 6 bases and J by 8 bases, leaving 17 bases between them. In DNA form, the CDR3 reads TGCGCCAGCAGATTCGACTCCGGGGGCCATTCACCCCTCCACTTT. Protein sequence: CASRFDSGGHSPLHF.

The chain carries TRBV28 and TRBJ1-6; tentatively, D is TRBD1 (6 bases). The CDR3 loop spans 12 amino acids. V lost 6 bases to trimming and J lost 10 bases, with 10 bases between them. In germline, CDR1 is MDHEN, CDR2 SYDVKM. This CDR3 is CASSLQGSPLHF. CDR3 in DNA: TGTGCCAGCAGCCTACAGGGCTCACCCCTCCACTTT.

The rearrangement links TRBV5-1 to TRBJ1-1; tentatively, D is TRBD1 (6 bases). Trimming took 4 bases from V and 1 from J, leaving 11 bases between them. Germline CDR1 SGHRS, CDR2 YFSETQ. This CDR3 is built from 14 residues. CDR3 amino acids: CASSPGQWNTEAFF. CDR3 in DNA: TGCGCCAGCAGCCCAGGACAGTGGAACACTGAAGCTTTCTTT.

V and J are TRBV5-1 and TRBJ2-5, with D perhaps being TRBD1 or TRBD2 (6 bases each). CDR1 is SGHRS and CDR2 is YFSETQ in the germline V gene. The V and J ends lost 4 bases and 5 bases respectively, with 15 bases between them. CDR3 length equals 14 residues. CDR3 in amino acids: CASSLRQAGETQYF. The CDR3 nucleotides are TGCGCCAGCAGCCTCCGACAGGCGGGGGAGACCCAGTACTTC.

The V and J genes are TRBV5-4 and TRBJ1-3, with D possibly TRBD1 on 6 matching bases. The CDR3 is 15 amino acids. Germline assignment: CDR1 SGHNT and CDR2 YYREEE (reference sequence). V lost 4 bases and J 0 bases, leaving 11 bases between the germline ends. CDR3 amino acids: CASSEGVLSGNTIYF. Written as DNA, the CDR3 is TGTGCCAGCAGCGAGGGGGTTCTCTCTGGAAACACCATATATTTT.

The chain is built from TRBV2 and TRBJ1-6; D gene ambiguous. Looked up from germline, CDR1 is SNHLY and CDR2 is FYNNEI. Trimming cost V 7 bases and J 4 bases, with 8 bases left between them. The CDR3 has 13 residues. In DNA form, the CDR3 reads TGTGCCAGCACAAGGGAATATAATTCACCCCTCCACTTT. The encoded protein is CASTREYNSPLHF.

This chain links TRBV27 with TRBJ1-2, with a weak D call TRBD1 (6 bases). Germline CDR1 and CDR2: MNHEY and SMNVEV (reference sequence). The CDR3 is made up of 17 amino acids. Trimming shortened V by 8 bases and J by 4 bases, and 26 bases separated the two germline ends. DNA for the CDR3: TGTGCCAGCGCCTGGGGGGCAGGGAAGAGTAGAGGCTATGGCTACACCTTC. Its protein is CASAWGAGKSRGYGYTF.

J is TRBJ2-2 and V is TRBV11-2; D is perhaps TRBD1 (5 bases). The germline V and J ends were trimmed by 3 bases and 1 base, with 9 bases remaining between them. Per the germline V gene, CDR1 is SGHAT and CDR2 is FQNNGV. The CDR3 is 15 residues long. The CDR3 reads CASSLAQVNTGELFF. The CDR3 DNA is TGTGCCAGCAGCTTGGCACAGGTGAACACCGGGGAGCTGTTTTTT.

The chain recombines TRBV6-5 with TRBJ1-4; 10 bases are shared with TRBD1. CDR1 is MNHEY and CDR2 is SVGAGI in the germline V gene. V lost 8 bases to trimming and J lost 8 bases; unmatched junction nucleotides: 8. The CDR3 covers 14 residues. The CDR3: CASVTGGVGEKLFF. Here the CDR3 DNA reads TGTGCCAGCGTGACAGGGGGCGTCGGGGAAAAACTGTTTTTT.

The rearrangement links TRBV9 to TRBJ1-6, with 9 nucleotides matching TRBD1. The germline V gene encodes CDR1 SGDLS and CDR2 YYNGEE. This CDR3 has 15 amino acids. V lost 3 bases to trimming and J lost 8 bases; unmatched junction nucleotides: 6. For the CDR3, the DNA is TGTGCCAGCAGCGCCTCACAGGGGGCAGATTCACCCCTCCACTTT. It translates to CASSASQGADSPLHF.

The chain couples TRBV21-1 to TRBJ1-2. TRBV21-1 constitutes a pseudogene. This CDR3 has 11 residues. The CDR3 DNA is TGTGCCAGCATCCCGGGAGATGGCTACACCTTC. This sequence encodes CASIPGDGYTF.

This chain connects TRBV5-6 to TRBJ1-2; the match to TRBD1 covers 7 bases. Germline CDR1 SGHDT, CDR2 YYEEEE. V dropped 4 bases and J dropped 3; count of bases not matched to a gene: 9. This CDR3 has 15 amino acids. CDR3 sequence: CASSPTGLSYYGYTF. CDR3 DNA: TGTGCCAGCAGCCCGACAGGGTTGTCCTACTATGGCTACACCTTC. Using reference TRBV5-6 and TRBJ1-2 for the parts outside the CDR3, the full variable domain is DAGVTQSPTHLIKTRGQQVTLRCSPKSGHDTVSWYQQALGQGPQFIFQYYEEEERQRGNFPDRFSGHQFPNYSSELNVNALLLGDSALYLCASSPTGLSYYGYTFGSGTRLTVV.

The chain links TRBV4-1 to TRBJ2-7; D may be TRBD1 (6 bases). Germline-derived CDR1 and CDR2 are MGHRA and YSYEKL. V was cut by 3 bases and J by 1 base, with 16 bases left in between. The CDR3 is made up of 16 amino acids. The chain's CDR3 is CASSHPRDILSYEQYF. DNA for the CDR3: TGCGCCAGCAGCCACCCCAGGGACATATTATCCTACGAGCAGTACTTC.

The chain recombines TRBV10-1 with TRBJ2-7, with D possibly being TRBD1 (6 bases). The germline V gene has CDR1 WNHNN and CDR2 SYGVQD (reference sequence). The CDR3 loop spans 15 amino acids. Trimming took 5 bases from V and 2 from J, leaving 16 bases between them. CDR3 sequence: CASSRDRSAPYEQYF. The DNA for the CDR3 is TGCGCCAGCAGTCGTGACAGGTCAGCCCCCTACGAGCAGTACTTC.

The rearrangement uses TRBV2 and TRBJ2-7, with D hard to call. V was trimmed by 4 bases and J by 0 bases, leaving 10 bases between them. The germline V gene has CDR1 SNHLY and CDR2 FYNNEI. This CDR3 contains 14 residues. For the CDR3, the DNA is TGTGCCAGCAGTGGTCATCAGATCTCCTACGAGCAGTACTTC. This encodes CASSGHQISYEQYF. Full variable domain (missing parts from reference TRBV2 and TRBJ2-7): EPEVTQTPSHQVTQMGQEVILRCVPISNHLYFYWYRQILGQKVEFLVSFYNNEISEKSEIFDDQFSVERPDGSNFTLKIRSTKLEDSAMYFCASSGHQISYEQYFGPGTRLTVT.

CDR3 loop: CASSPQWRGGETQYF. The CDR3 DNA reads TGTGCCAGCAGCCCCCAGTGGCGGGGGGGAGAGACCCAGTACTTC. This sequence joins TRBV7-2 and TRBJ2-5, with 9 bases lining up with TRBD2. This CDR3 contains 15 residues. The germline V gene has CDR1 SGHTA and CDR2 FQGNSA. Trimming cost V 5 bases and J 4 bases; bases outside gene matches: 8.

The rearrangement links TRBV6-1 to TRBJ2-7, with TRBD1 as a possible D gene (6 bases). Germline assignment: CDR1 MNHNS and CDR2 SASEGT. This CDR3 has 14 amino acids. Trimming pared 1 base from V and 5 bases from J, leaving 12 bases between. This CDR3 reads CASSEVQGVDEQYF. The CDR3 DNA follows: TGTGCCAGCAGTGAAGTACAGGGAGTAGACGAGCAGTACTTC.

This chain links TRBV2 with TRBJ2-2; a weak D match, TRBD1 (5 bases). V was trimmed by 6 bases and J by 2 bases, leaving 10 bases between them. The CDR3 covers 14 residues. CDR1 SNHLY and CDR2 FYNNEI come from the germline V gene. This CDR3 reads CASRAQGNTGELFF. For the CDR3, the DNA is TGTGCCAGCAGGGCTCAGGGAAACACCGGGGAGCTGTTTTTT.

The chain links TRBV6-5 to TRBJ1-2, with 7 bases identical to TRBD1. There are 13 residues in the CDR3. Germline-derived CDR1 and CDR2 are MNHEY and SVGAGI. Trimming cost V 5 bases and J 7 bases; bases outside gene matches: 7. The CDR3 DNA follows: TGTGCCAGCAGTATGACAGGGTTAAGTGGCTACACCTTC. Protein sequence: CASSMTGLSGYTF.

The CDR3 DNA reads TGTGCCTTTCCCCCTGGCTACACCTTC. This sequence encodes CAFPPGYTF. V gene TRBV24-1 combines with J gene TRBJ1-2; D uncertain. This CDR3 is 9 amino acids long. Germline loops: CDR1 KGHDR, CDR2 SFDVKD. V was pared by 12 bases and J by 7 bases, with 8 bases between.

The chain carries TRBV10-3 and TRBJ1-1; 10 bases align to TRBD1. Germline CDR1 ENHRY, CDR2 SYGVKD. The CDR3 sequence is 16 residues long. With 11 bases clipped from V and 5 bases from J, the junction kept 17 bases outside the gene matches. The CDR3 nucleotides read TGTGCCGTTCGAGGCGACAGGGGGCGCGGTGGAACTGAAGCTTTCTTT. It translates to CAVRGDRGRGGTEAFF.

The V and J genes are TRBV9 and TRBJ2-7; D tentatively reads TRBD1 or TRBD2 (6 bases each). Germline CDR1 reads SGDLS; CDR2 reads YYNGEE. The V and J ends lost 0 bases and 2 bases respectively, with 12 bases between them. The CDR3 spans 15 residues. The CDR3 nucleotides are TGTGCCAGCAGCGTAGGGACAGCGGGCGCCTACGAGCAGTACTTC. The encoded protein is CASSVGTAGAYEQYF.

This rearrangement joins TRBV10-1 to TRBJ2-1; 7 bases map to TRBD2. V was clipped by 0 bases and J by 3 bases; unmatched bases: 5. The CDR3 covers 16 residues. CDR1 and CDR2 from the germline V gene are WNHNN and SYGVQD (reference sequence). CDR3: CASSESSGEVYNEQFF. Written as DNA, the CDR3 is TGCGCCAGCAGTGAGTCAAGCGGGGAGGTCTACAATGAGCAGTTCTTC.

The chain couples TRBV19 to TRBJ1-2, with a tentative D call TRBD1 (6 bases). CDR1 is LNHDA, CDR2 SQIVND, per germline (reference sequence). This CDR3 comprises 15 residues. Trimming shortened V by 5 bases and J by 0 bases, and 13 bases separated the two germline ends. Here the CDR3 DNA reads TGTGCCAGTAGTTCACATACAGGGTCTAACTATGGCTACACCTTC. This translates into CASSSHTGSNYGYTF.